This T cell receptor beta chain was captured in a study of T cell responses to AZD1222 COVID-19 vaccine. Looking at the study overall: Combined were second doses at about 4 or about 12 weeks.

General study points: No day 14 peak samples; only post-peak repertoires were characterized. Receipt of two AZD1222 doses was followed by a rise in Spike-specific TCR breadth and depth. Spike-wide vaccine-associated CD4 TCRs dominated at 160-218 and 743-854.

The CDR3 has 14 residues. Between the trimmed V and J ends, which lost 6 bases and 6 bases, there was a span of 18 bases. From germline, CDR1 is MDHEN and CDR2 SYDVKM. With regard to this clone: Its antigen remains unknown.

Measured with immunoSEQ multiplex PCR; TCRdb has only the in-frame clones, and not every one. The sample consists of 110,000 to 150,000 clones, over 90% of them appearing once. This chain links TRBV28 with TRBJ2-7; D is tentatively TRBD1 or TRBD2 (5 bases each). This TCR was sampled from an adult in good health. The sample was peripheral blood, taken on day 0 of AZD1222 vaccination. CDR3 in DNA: TGTGCCAGCAGCCGGGACGCGGCTGGGGGCGAGCAGTACTTC. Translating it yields CASSRDAAGGEQYF. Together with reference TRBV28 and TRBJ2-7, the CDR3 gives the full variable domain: DVKVTQSSRYLVKRTGEKVFLECVQDMDHENMFWYRQDPGLGLRLIYFSYDVKMKEKGDIPEGYSVSREKKERFSLILESASTNQTSMYLCASSRDAAGGEQYFGPGTRLTVT.